Each of the 23 T cell receptor beta chains below was sequenced from the same sample in a study of human versus mouse CDR3 diversity and MHC coevolution. Profiling relied on immunoSEQ multiplex PCR, and the TCRdb table lists in-frame clones only, not all of them. The repertoire holds 86,000 or so clones, with approximately 92% as singletons. Source material: naive CD4+ T cells from blood. The subset here: CD45RO-negative CD62L-positive naive CD4 T cells. The receptors originated from a person between 25 and 75 years old in good health.

V and J are TRBV5-4 and TRBJ2-5, with 10 bases identical to TRBD2. V shed 1 base and J 2 bases; nucleotides not matched to a gene: 2. Germline CDR1 reads SGHNT; CDR2 reads YYREEE (reference sequence). The CDR3 runs to 15 residues. The CDR3 region is CASSLHSGGQETQYF. CDR3 sequence (DNA): TGTGCCAGCAGCTTGCATAGCGGGGGGCAAGAGACCCAGTACTTC.

The chain carries TRBV7-3 and TRBJ2-7, with 11 bases aligning to TRBD1. Losses at the gene ends were 6 bases for V and 6 bases for J; bases not matched to a gene: 7. The length of the CDR3 is 14 residues. Germline CDR1 reads SGHTA; CDR2 reads FQGTGA. The CDR3 is CASSRDRGTPEQYF. The CDR3 DNA follows: TGTGCCAGCAGTCGGGACAGGGGGACCCCCGAGCAGTACTTC. The full variable domain, with the rest looked up from reference TRBV7-3 and TRBJ2-7, is GAGVSQTPSNKVTEKGKYVELRCDPISGHTALYWYRQSLGQGPEFLIYFQGTGAADDSGLPNDRFFAVRPEGSVSTLKIQRTERGDSAVYLCASSRDRGTPEQYFGPGTRLTVT.

This chain connects TRBV18 to TRBJ1-1; no reliable D call. Germline V gene data show CDR1 as KGHSH and CDR2 as LQKENI. This CDR3 is 18 amino acids long. Between the trimmed V and J ends, which lost 4 bases and 2 bases, there was a span of 23 bases. Here the CDR3 DNA reads TGTGCCAGCTCACGGGCAGCACCCATCACCGGTTTAAACACTGAAGCTTTCTTT. It is translated as CASSRAAPITGLNTEAFF.

The genes are TRBV7-2 and TRBJ1-5; TRBD1 is a possible D gene (6 bases). The CDR3 contains 16 residues. With 3 bases removed from V and 4 bases from J, the gap between germline ends came to 16 bases. Germline V gives CDR1 SGHTA, CDR2 FQGNSA. The CDR3 DNA is TGTGCCAGCAGCTTCTCGGGGGGGCGGACTAATCAGCCCCAGCATTTT. This encodes CASSFSGGRTNQPQHF. The full variable domain, its missing parts supplied by reference TRBV7-2 and TRBJ1-5, is GAGVSQSPSNKVTEKGKDVELRCDPISGHTALYWYRQSLGQGLEFLIYFQGNSAPDKSGLPSDRFSAERTGGSVSTLTIQRTQQEDSAVYLCASSFSGGRTNQPQHFGDGTRLSIL.

The chain employs TRBV7-2 and TRBJ2-5; 8 nucleotides line up with TRBD2. This CDR3 has 17 residues. Germline-derived CDR1 and CDR2 are SGHTA and FQGNSA. V trimming: 2 bases; J trimming: 0 bases; junction bases outside the gene matches: 8. The DNA for the CDR3 is TGTGCCAGCAGCTTATCTCTGACTAGCGCCAACCAAGAGACCCAGTACTTC. Translating it yields CASSLSLTSANQETQYF.

This rearrangement joins TRBV6-6 to TRBJ2-1, with D unresolved. The CDR3 sequence is 11 residues long. CDR1 and CDR2 (germline): MNHNY, SVGAGI (reference sequence). Trimming cost V 8 bases and J 10 bases, with 12 bases left between them. Here the CDR3 DNA reads TGTGCCAGCGCCCGGAGAGTGGAGCAGTTCTTC. Translated, it gives CASARRVEQFF.

This clone was seen just once. The chain is built from TRBV7-2 and TRBJ2-7; TRBD2 aligns across 9 bases. The CDR3 contains 15 residues. V was clipped by 6 bases and J by 1 base; unmatched bases: 7. In germline, CDR1 is SGHTA, CDR2 FQGNSA. The CDR3, as DNA: TGTGCCAGCAGTCCCCCTAGCGGGAAGTCCTACGAGCAGTACTTC. It codes for CASSPPSGKSYEQYF.

The rearrangement uses TRBV18 and TRBJ2-2; D perhaps matches TRBD1 (5 bases). The germline gives CDR1 KGHSH, CDR2 LQKENI. Trimming stripped 5 bases from V and 0 bases from J, with 16 bases between. The length of the CDR3 is 17 residues. The CDR3 here is CASSRQLGSANTGELFF. CDR3 in DNA: TGTGCCAGCTCAAGACAGCTTGGATCGGCGAACACCGGGGAGCTGTTTTTT.

The V call is TRBV19, the J call TRBJ2-1; 12 bases map to TRBD2. V shed 5 bases and J 7 bases; nucleotides not matched to a gene: 6. The CDR3 is 15 amino acids. Germline V gene lookup returns CDR1 LNHDA and CDR2 SQIVND (reference sequence). Here the CDR3 reads CASSPRTSGKNEQFF. The DNA of the CDR3 is TGTGCCAGTAGTCCCAGGACTAGCGGGAAGAATGAGCAGTTCTTC.

The chain recombines TRBV9 with TRBJ1-2, with TRBD1 matching 9 bases. This CDR3 is built from 15 residues. Trimming at V came to 0 bases and at J to 2 bases, leaving 2 bases not matched to a gene. Germline V CDR1 and CDR2: SGDLS, YYNGEE. The CDR3 bases are TGTGCCAGCAGCGTAGGACAGGGGGGGAACTATGGCTACACCTTC. Translated, it gives CASSVGQGGNYGYTF.

The chain has TRBV18 and TRBJ1-5; TRBD1 agrees at 11 bases. The V segment lost 3 bases and the J segment 8 bases; nucleotides outside the gene matches: 9. Germline V gene data show CDR1 as KGHSH and CDR2 as LQKENI. CDR3 size: 16 residues. CDR3 in amino acids: CASSPRIGTGGEPQHF. The CDR3, as DNA: TGTGCCAGCTCACCGCGTATCGGGACAGGGGGGGAGCCCCAGCATTTT.

The chain joins TRBV7-9 to TRBJ2-7; 7 nucleotides match TRBD2. The CDR3 covers 13 residues. V trimming: 6 bases; J trimming: 7 bases; junction bases outside the gene matches: 9. From germline, CDR1 is SEHNR and CDR2 FQNEAQ (reference sequence). DNA of the CDR3: TGTGCCAGCAGTCGACACCCCGGGGGGGAGCAGTACTTC. The encoded protein is CASSRHPGGEQYF.

The chain recombines TRBV19 with TRBJ2-5; 8 bases line up with TRBD1. This CDR3 has 14 amino acids. From germline, CDR1 is LNHDA and CDR2 SQIVND (reference sequence). Trimming took 6 bases from V and 5 from J; bases not matched to a gene: 8. The CDR3 spells CASSPTGAGETQYF. For the CDR3, the DNA is TGTGCCAGTAGCCCGACAGGGGCAGGGGAGACCCAGTACTTC.

V and J are TRBV2 and TRBJ2-2; D may be TRBD2 (6 bases). The ends were cut back, 2 bases at V and 6 bases at J, with 13 bases in the middle. The CDR3 loop spans 15 amino acids. The germline gives CDR1 SNHLY, CDR2 FYNNEI. The CDR3 region is CASSENGGAAGELFF. Written as DNA, the CDR3 is TGTGCCAGCAGTGAAAACGGAGGGGCAGCCGGGGAGCTGTTTTTT.

The chain recombines TRBV6-1 with TRBJ1-5; tentatively, D is TRBD1 (6 bases). The CDR3 consists of 15 residues. The V gene's germline CDR1 is MNHNS and CDR2 SASEGT. V lost 4 bases and J lost 1, with 11 bases in between. The CDR3 loop is CASSGGGQSNQPQHF. The CDR3 coding sequence is TGTGCCAGCAGTGGGGGCGGACAGAGCAATCAGCCCCAGCATTTT.

The chain uses TRBV28 and TRBJ1-1, with 7 bases lining up with TRBD1. Germline CDR1 and CDR2: MDHEN and SYDVKM. This CDR3 comprises 16 residues. V shed 4 bases, J shed 3 bases, and the junction held 11 bases outside the gene matches. CDR3 region: CASSSQVAQGDTEAFF. The CDR3, as DNA: TGTGCCAGCAGTTCCCAAGTGGCCCAGGGGGACACTGAAGCTTTCTTT.

The genes are TRBV6-6 and TRBJ1-4, with D possibly TRBD1 on 6 matching bases. Germline V gene data show CDR1 as MNHNY and CDR2 as SVGAGI (reference sequence). There are 16 residues in the CDR3. V was cut by 2 bases and J by 6 bases, with 16 bases left in between. In nucleotides, the CDR3 is TGTGCCAGCAGTTACCCCGGGGGGGCCGGCTATGAAAAACTGTTTTTT. Translating gives CASSYPGGAGYEKLFF.

The chain couples TRBV2 to TRBJ1-4, with D unresolved. This CDR3 has 15 amino acids. Germline lookup yields CDR1 SNHLY and CDR2 FYNNEI. With 4 bases removed from V and 3 bases from J, the gap between germline ends came to 12 bases. This chain's CDR3 is CASSAGGRANEKLFF. Written as DNA, the CDR3 is TGTGCCAGCAGTGCTGGTGGGCGGGCTAATGAAAAACTGTTTTTT.

The chain uses TRBV4-3 and TRBJ2-1, with a possible D match to TRBD2 (6 bases). The CDR3 loop spans 15 amino acids. V was shortened by 0 bases and J by 8 bases, with 14 bases between the two germline ends. The germline V gene has CDR1 LGHNA and CDR2 YSLEER. CDR3 coding DNA: TGCGCCAGCAGCCAAGATAGGGCTAGCGTAGATGAGCAGTTCTTC. It encodes CASSQDRASVDEQFF.

The chain links TRBV9 to TRBJ2-3, with 10 positions matching TRBD2. With V trimmed by 5 bases and J by 4 bases, 10 bases remained unmatched. The CDR3 has 16 residues. The germline gives CDR1 SGDLS, CDR2 YYNGEE. As DNA, the CDR3 is TGTGCCAGCAGTATCGCAGCGGGGGGGCCCGCAGATACGCAGTATTTT. It encodes CASSIAAGGPADTQYF. The full variable domain, in which reference TRBV9 and TRBJ2-3 provide the parts outside the CDR3, is DSGVTQTPKHLITATGQRVTLRCSPRSGDLSVYWYQQSLDQGLQFLIQYYNGEERAKGNILERFSAQQFPDLHSELNLSSLELGDSALYFCASSIAAGGPADTQYFGPGTRLTVL.

The rearrangement uses TRBV11-2 and TRBJ2-5; 7 positions agree with TRBD1. Trimming removed 8 bases from V and 11 bases from J; junction bases left unmatched: 11. CDR3 length: 12 amino acids. Germline-derived CDR1 and CDR2 are SGHAT and FQNNGV. The CDR3 nucleotides are TGTGCCAGCGAAACAGGGGCCGATATTCAGTACTTC. It translates to CASETGADIQYF.

This rearrangement joins TRBV15 to TRBJ2-7; the match to TRBD2 covers 15 bases. This CDR3 is built from 18 residues. Germline-derived CDR1 and CDR2 are LNHNV and YYDKDF (reference sequence). Unmatched junction bases numbered 9, after V lost 1 base and J lost 5 bases. The CDR3 loop reads CATSRGGLAGGTLDEQYF. DNA of the CDR3: TGTGCCACCAGCAGAGGCGGACTAGCGGGGGGGACCCTGGACGAGCAGTACTTC.

This chain connects TRBV29-1 to TRBJ2-5; D possibly corresponds to TRBD1 (7 bases). CDR3 length: 12 amino acids. CDR1 and CDR2 from the germline V gene are SQVTM and ANQGSEA. With 4 bases removed from V and 4 bases from J, the gap between germline ends came to 10 bases. The CDR3 nucleotides are TGCAGCGTTGGGGGGGACAGAGAGACCCAGTACTTC. Amino acid sequence: CSVGGDRETQYF.